This T cell receptor beta chain was captured in a study of cytomegalovirus exposure and HLA in healthy donors (dated by TCRdb to about 2017). Background on the whole study: An earlier analysis of around 600 of the donors reported 250 to 300 Gb of sequence data and around 120 million unique TCR beta sequences from about 180 million T cells. Typing coverage differed by locus: A, B, C, DRB1 and DQB1 were typed in roughly 620-640 donors, DQA1 in 500 to 550, DPA1 in around 600, and DPB1 in 450 to 480. An earlier analysis of roughly 600 of the donors used high-throughput TCR beta sequencing to judge whether each TCR beta V gene segment behaved as functional or pseudogenic. To predict cytomegalovirus infection status, the study brought together high-throughput TCR immunosequencing, statistical association of individual TCRs with disease status, and machine learning. Four to six DR-DQ haplotypes were handled as single units for association and clustering because linkage in the cohort was strong. Besides the first cohort of roughly 640 subjects, a separate validation cohort made up of over 100 different subjects was used. The study was designed to test whether signatures of past pathogen exposure could be identified by cataloging public T cell receptors. The study profiled the T cell repertoires of under 700 subjects by immunosequencing and related them to cytomegalovirus serostatus. All discovery cohort repertoires had been generated using a single sequencing platform. Rather than using new phenotypic data, the later analysis identified candidate immune exposures from TCR beta sequences and from how often those sequences occurred across donors. Class I and class II HLA loci were covered by the typing at four-digit resolution. Donor age, sex, ethnicity and CMV serostatus were compiled together with the repertoire data. An early release that covered about 600 HLA-typed donors contained around 300 gigabases of sequencing data and 70 million to 100 million unique TCR sequences. A later analysis re-examined previously published TCR beta repertoires from more than 650 donors and added high-resolution HLA genotyping to investigate patterns of TCR occurrence. A later genetic analysis used genome-wide SNP genotypes for about three fifths of the 666 donors, treating that subset as a discovery cohort. On average, over 200,000 unique TCR beta nucleotide sequences were sequenced per donor among several hundred genotyped donors of the cohort, with around 19% of those sequences being non-productive. Of the roughly 400 genotyped donors, approximately 80% fell in the genetic ancestry cluster associated with self-reported Caucasian donors.

From a lookup of the germline V gene (reference sequence), CDR1 and CDR2 are GTSNPN and SVGIG. From the cysteine up to the phenylalanine, the CDR3 has a length of 13 residues. CDR3 DNA is the only sequence kept; it has 39 bases, read in frame from the first base. V is pared back by 3 bases and J by 3 bases, with 11 bases lying between the germline termini. Here is what the overall study found, with its caveats: Assigning TCR associations to individual alleles was difficult when HLA alleles, especially DR and DQ, strongly co-occurred. An association between a missense DCLRE1C variant and V-gene and J-gene trimming of TCR beta chains was found in a later genetic analysis and replicated in an independent cohort. In vitro tests confirmed that three of the cytomegalovirus-associated TCR beta chains recognize cytomegalovirus antigens. In a later analysis, HLA-associated TCR beta chains showed more clonal expansion and lower generation probabilities than non-associated chains that were equally common. A cluster of highly shared sequence variants was judged likely to represent a technical artifact of the sequencing pipeline. The presence/absence analyses assumed that sequencing depth was roughly uniform across donors, and that assumption may not be true. The study listed 164 TCR beta chains as associated with cytomegalovirus. In an earlier analysis of roughly 560 of the donors, most TCR beta V segments were observed in productive rearrangements about 90% or about 30% of the time, broadly matching IMGT annotations. It was suggested by the authors that the approach could potentially be generalized to other disease states and immunological phenotypes. According to a later analysis, parvovirus B19, influenza, CMV and Epstein-Barr virus appeared linked to several top co-occurrence clusters. Correlated functional status among segregating V segments might reflect linkage disequilibrium, but an unknown experimental factor could not be ruled out. Most CMV-associated TCR beta chains appeared to be HLA-restricted in a later analysis, and the HLA associations seemed to be driven largely by CMV exposure. In this cohort, only TCR beta chains were sequenced, and detectable features were limited by the absence of alpha or paired-chain data. According to a later analysis, TCR association rates differed among HLA loci, with DRB1 alleles showing the most associated TCRs and HLA-C alleles showing the fewest. Because counts were too low, seventeen rarely observed V segments, including chromosome 9 orphons, were left out of the earlier analysis of 587 of the donors. Because the 87-base-pair reads could not distinguish some IMGT-functional V segments, including TRBV6-2 and TRBV6-3, those segments were excluded. In a later genetic analysis, fewer N-insertions in productive TCRs were reported among donors in an Asian-associated ancestry cluster than the approximately 670-donor mean. Specific HLA alleles were associated with 18,000 or so TCR beta sequences at a false discovery rate of 0.05 in a later analysis. The classifier was reported to diagnose cytomegalovirus status with high specificity and sensitivity in both the original and validation cohorts. A further reported finding was that TCR beta sequences accurately predicted the HLA-A and HLA-B alleles for most subjects in the first cohort. Because HLA typing was missing for some donors at each locus, association tests included only the typed subset. Immune exposure information for the cohort was limited to CMV serostatus. While some public TCRs were present in many individuals, most TCR sequences turned up only very rarely across donors.

The cohort comprised several hundred healthy bone marrow donors. All cohort members were sampled while nominally healthy, although unrecorded immune exposures were likely present. The donor tested CMV seronegative, placing the donor among the 350 or so seronegative members of the cohort. Each donor provided a peripheral blood sample, and peripheral blood mononuclear cells were used for TCR beta sequencing. The Qiagen DNeasy Blood Extraction Kit was used to extract genomic DNA from the blood cell samples. This clone has just a few counts. Its antigen has not been determined. Base qualities were left out, and no much larger clone turns up one base away. The library came from the immunoSEQ multiplex PCR assay. For the multiplex PCR, a mixture combining 60 forward primers for TCR Vbeta segments and 13 reverse primers for TCR Jbeta segments was used. Amplification of the CDR3 region of rearranged TCR beta genes was performed with a multiplex PCR assay on genomic DNA. The amplified TCR beta libraries were sequenced on the Illumina HiSeq System as 87-base-pair reads. The study's processing was this. In a later analysis, roughly 80 million unique TCR beta chains were counted across the 500 to 850 repertoires, and roughly 11 million of these chains were shared by at least two donors. A nearest-neighbor algorithm error-corrected the raw reads and collapsed the reads into unique sequences, merging closely related sequences to remove PCR and sequencing errors. CDR3 sequences were aligned to IMGT reference sequences to assign V, D and J gene segments. Each retained sequence needed at least a six-nucleotide match to both a V gene segment and a J gene segment. A rearrangement was called productive if the CDR3 had no stop codons and remained in frame with V and J, and every other rearrangement was called non-productive. Following IMGT convention, CDR3 was defined as the stretch from the second conserved V-encoded cysteine up to the conserved J-encoded phenylalanine. The earlier analysis of 500 to 650 of the donors excluded any sequence lacking an unambiguous match to a single V gene segment. In an earlier analysis of some 590 of the donors, a V segment was called functional when productive rearrangements were above 56.7%, and segregating when the standard deviation between donors exceeded 5%. A statistical classification framework was built for diagnosing cytomegalovirus status from the catalog of TCR beta chain sequences. In a later analysis, TCR nucleotide sequences were compared against IMGT/GENE-DB human TR gene sequences so that V and J genes could be assigned. The TCRdist pipeline was used in a later analysis to assign CDR3 sequences and most-parsimonious VDJ recombination scenarios. In a later analysis, every TCR beta chain was defined by the combination of its CDR3 amino acid sequence and its V-gene family, and reads without a unique V-gene family were dropped. A later analysis removed several hundred highly shared, low-generation-probability nucleotide sequences to deal with suspected cross-contamination and a sequencing artifact. For each public chain, a later analysis derived a clonal expansion index from normalized ranks of inferred template counts within each repertoire. In a later analysis, generation probabilities were computed with a VDJ recombination model fitted to out-of-frame rearrangements, and the resulting probabilities were checked against IGoR. In a later analysis, TCR-TCR, TCR-HLA and TCR-CMV co-occurrence was scored with hypergeometric tests, and a repertoire-size bias correction was applied to TCR pairs. A later analysis estimated false discovery rates by permuting HLA or CMV assignments 20 times. In a later analysis, co-occurring TCRs were grouped with DBSCAN, and TCRdist sequence similarity was added when clustering was performed within HLA-allele-positive subsets. Co-occurrence clustering excluded repertoires with fewer than 30,000 or more than 120,000 public chains, plus five with anomalous nucleotide sharing. The clones in this table, taken by TCRdb from immuneACCESS, are in-frame only. Not every clone is retained; where verified, under half of the shortfall comes from an unresolved V gene, and the cause of the rest is unknown. V and J calls plus clone size are reproduced from that table; the DNA served to infer D and trimming. The sample includes 190,000 or so clones, with 70% to 85% observed a single time. The ten most abundant clones make up 0.098% of the sample.

Sample: PBMCs. In this chain, TRBV30 is recombined with TRBJ1-1, with the D segment identity uncertain. The TCR sequence derives from a boy aged 2-15 years in good health and CMV-seronegative. Read as DNA, the sequence is TGTGCCTGGAGAACCTACAGCTACACTGAAGCTTTCTTT. The encoded protein is CAWRTYSYTEAFF.